One and the same sample provided the 5 T cell receptor beta chains below, sequenced in a study of blood T cell repertoires in COVID-19. Only in-frame clones appear in the TCRdb table, and some are missing; sequencing was by immunoSEQ multiplex PCR. In the table there are approximately 270,000 clones, roughly 80% of which are singletons. The specimen was peripheral blood. The receptors were gathered from an elderly man with acute or convalescent COVID-19.

The chain links TRBV6-5 to TRBJ1-1; 8 bases fit TRBD1. The V gene's germline CDR1 is MNHEY and CDR2 SVGAGI. The V gene end was trimmed by 8 bases and the J gene end by 3 bases; junction bases not matched to a gene: 11. The CDR3 sequence is 15 residues long. The CDR3 spells CASGIDRGLHTEAFF. Written as DNA, the CDR3 is TGTGCCAGCGGCATAGACAGGGGACTTCACACTGAAGCTTTCTTT.

CDR3 protein: CAAERGYEQYF. CDR3 coding DNA: TGTGCCGCCGAGCGGGGCTACGAGCAGTACTTC. The chain carries TRBV6-5 and TRBJ2-7, with 7 bases that match TRBD2. V dropped 11 bases and J dropped 3; count of bases not matched to a gene: 4. Germline loops: CDR1 MNHEY, CDR2 SVGAGI. The CDR3 contains 11 residues.

About this clone itself: Within the sample, other DNA sequences also encode this same CDR3. J is TRBJ1-6 and V is TRBV18; D not certain. Deletions cut 3 bases from V and 7 bases from J, with 13 bases between. The length of the CDR3 is 15 residues. Germline-derived CDR1 and CDR2 are KGHSH and LQKENI. The CDR3 region has the DNA TGTGCCAGCTCACCGGGGAGAGCGTCCAATTCACCCCTCCACTTT. Protein: CASSPGRASNSPLHF.

This chain connects TRBV3-1 (or the pseudogene TRBV3-2) to TRBJ1-4; 8 bases are shared with TRBD1. V gave up 4 bases and J gave up 7 bases; unmatched junction bases: 11. CDR3 length: 16 amino acids. Germline V gene lookup returns CDR1 LGHDT and CDR2 YNNKEL (reference sequence). The CDR3 region has the DNA TGTGCCAGCAGCCTCAGGGGTGGGACAGGAAGTGAAAAACTGTTTTTT. Its translation: CASSLRGGTGSEKLFF.

The sample holds a few counts of this clone. The rearrangement joins TRBV25-1 to TRBJ1-3; tentative D call: TRBD1 (6 bases). CDR1 and CDR2 (germline): MGHDK, SYGVNS. The CDR3 is 16 amino acids. Trimming cost V 4 bases and J 0 bases, with 13 bases left between them. The CDR3: CASSALTGPSGNTIYF. The CDR3 nucleotides read TGTGCCAGCAGTGCCCTGACAGGTCCCTCTGGAAACACCATATATTTT. Drawing the rest from reference TRBV25-1 and TRBJ1-3, the complete variable domain is EADIYQTPRYLVIGTGKKITLECSQTMGHDKMYWYQQDPGMELHLIHYSYGVNSTEKGDLSSESTVSRIRTEHFPLTLESARPSHTSQYLCASSALTGPSGNTIYFGEGSWLTVV.